This passage covers 14 T cell receptor beta chains from one sample sequenced in a study of CD8+ T cells in alopecia areata. TCR sequencing used cDNA made by reverse transcription of extracted RNA. Produced via immunoSEQ multiplex PCR; TCRdb's table is partial and in-frame only. The sample contains 130,000 or so clones, 49% of which appear only once. The sample in question was CD8+ T cells sorted from blood, obtained at week 0. The receptors were gathered from a human donor with alopecia areata.

This clone was seen a few times. The genes are TRBV6-1 and TRBJ2-6; D unclear. The germline gives CDR1 MNHNS, CDR2 SASEGT. The V end was cut by 5 bases, the J end by 0 bases, with 8 bases between. The CDR3 has 15 residues. CDR3 bases: TGTGCCAGCAGTATTCACAGCTCTGGGGCCAACGTCCTGACTTTC. Its protein is CASSIHSSGANVLTF.

The chain recombines TRBV4-1 with TRBJ1-2, with a weak D call TRBD1 (5 bases). The CDR3 loop spans 13 amino acids. The V gene's germline CDR1 is MGHRA and CDR2 YSYEKL. V was shortened by 1 base and J by 8 bases, with 11 bases between the two germline ends. The CDR3, as DNA: TGCGCCAGCAGCCAAGCGGGGGGAAACGGCTACACCTTC. Amino acids: CASSQAGGNGYTF.

The chain is built from TRBV30 and TRBJ1-4; possible D gene TRBD1, 5 bases. CDR3 size: 14 residues. The germline gives CDR1 GTSNPN, CDR2 SVGIG (reference sequence). Trimming removed 0 bases at V and 8 bases at J, with 13 bases between. This CDR3 reads CAWSVQGLEEKLFF. The CDR3 DNA reads TGTGCCTGGAGTGTTCAGGGTTTAGAAGAAAAACTGTTTTTT.

The CDR3 nucleotides read TGTGCCAGCAGTGTAATGACAGGAGGATACGAGCAGTACTTC. The encoded protein is CASSVMTGGYEQYF. This chain connects TRBV25-1 to TRBJ2-7, with D possibly TRBD1 on 6 matching bases. Germline-derived CDR1 and CDR2 are MGHDK and SYGVNS. The CDR3 runs 14 residues. Trimming shortened V by 4 bases and J by 4 bases, and 14 bases separated the two germline ends.

This rearrangement joins TRBV9 to TRBJ2-5; D not certain. In germline, CDR1 is SGDLS, CDR2 YYNGEE. V was shortened by 0 bases and J by 5 bases, with 8 bases between the two germline ends. The CDR3 covers 13 residues. The CDR3 DNA is TGTGCCAGCAGCGTAGCTGGGGATGAGACCCAGTACTTC. It yields the protein CASSVAGDETQYF.

The V call is TRBV6-5, the J call TRBJ2-1; perhaps TRBD2 as D (6 bases). The CDR3 is made up of 14 amino acids. Germline-derived CDR1 and CDR2 are MNHEY and SVGAGI. Deletions cut 6 bases from V and 0 bases from J, with 9 bases between. CDR3 DNA sequence: TGTGCCAGCAGCGCGACTAGCTCCTACAATGAGCAGTTCTTC. Amino acids: CASSATSSYNEQFF.

The chain combines TRBV5-1 with TRBJ1-1; TRBD1 is a possible D gene (5 bases). The V end lost 0 bases, the J end lost 0 bases, and 9 bases lay between the germline ends. Germline V gives CDR1 SGHRS, CDR2 YFSETQ. The CDR3 has 15 residues. The CDR3 protein is CASSLARGLNTEAFF. CDR3 bases: TGCGCCAGCAGCTTGGCCCGGGGACTGAACACTGAAGCTTTCTTT.

Only a few counts were recorded for this clone. V gene TRBV6-5 combines with J gene TRBJ2-3, with TRBD2 matching over 13 bases. Per germline, CDR1 MNHEY and CDR2 SVGAGI. The CDR3 has 15 residues. Unmatched junction bases numbered 5, after V lost 5 bases and J lost 6 bases. The CDR3 coding sequence is TGTGCCAGCAGTGCACTAGCGGGGGGGCCTGATACGCAGTATTTT. This codes for CASSALAGGPDTQYF.

The chain couples TRBV27 to TRBJ2-1; no definite D call. From germline, CDR1 is MNHEY and CDR2 SMNVEV (reference sequence). Trimming took off 5 bases at V and 0 bases at J, with 14 bases between the two ends. The CDR3 covers 16 residues. Here the CDR3 DNA reads TGTGCCAGCAGTGTCAGACACTTAAGCTCCTACAATGAGCAGTTCTTC. As protein: CASSVRHLSSYNEQFF.

V gene TRBV7-8 combines with J gene TRBJ2-1, with TRBD2 as a possible D gene (6 bases). This CDR3 has 18 amino acids. V lost 1 base and J 3 bases, leaving 19 bases between the germline ends. The germline V gene encodes CDR1 SGHVS and CDR2 FQNEAQ. DNA for the CDR3: TGTGCCAGCAGCTTAGGACTAGTTGGCGCCCAGATCTACAATGAGCAGTTCTTC. It encodes CASSLGLVGAQIYNEQFF.

The chain is built from TRBV30 and TRBJ1-2; possible D gene TRBD1, 5 bases. Trimming left V 0 bases short and J 13 bases short, with 12 bases between. Germline CDR1 and CDR2: GTSNPN and SVGIG (reference sequence). The CDR3 runs to 11 residues. CDR3 sequence: CAWSVGLSCTF. DNA of the CDR3: TGTGCCTGGAGTGTGGGGCTATCCTGCACCTTC.

This clone was picked up one time. The chain links TRBV25-1 to TRBJ1-5; D call uncertain. CDR1 is MGHDK, CDR2 SYGVNS, per germline. V shed 2 bases and J shed 6 bases, with 5 bases lying between them. The length of the CDR3 is 12 residues. This CDR3 is CASSEGPQPQHF. As DNA, the CDR3 is TGTGCCAGCAGTGAAGGGCCTCAGCCCCAGCATTTT.

To note about this clone: Within the sample, other DNA sequences also encode this same CDR3. The chain links TRBV13 to TRBJ2-1; D gene ambiguous. Germline CDR1 reads PRHDT; CDR2 reads FYEKMQ (reference sequence). The germline V and J ends were trimmed by 5 bases and 0 bases, with 5 bases remaining between them. The CDR3 is 13 amino acids. Here the CDR3 reads CASSPSSYNEQFF. In DNA form, the CDR3 reads TGTGCCAGCAGCCCCAGCTCCTACAATGAGCAGTTCTTC.

V usage is TRBV5-1 and J usage is TRBJ2-7; 10 positions match TRBD1. The length of the CDR3 is 17 residues. The germline V gene encodes CDR1 SGHRS and CDR2 YFSETQ. J was trimmed by 3 bases and V by 4 bases; bases with no gene match: 13. The CDR3 nucleotides are TGCGCCAGCAGCCCAGGGTTGCCGGGACAGGGGTTCTACGAGCAGTACTTC. This codes for CASSPGLPGQGFYEQYF. The variable domain in full, completed from reference TRBV5-1 and TRBJ2-7, reads KAGVTQTPRYLIKTRGQQVTLSCSPISGHRSVSWYQQTPGQGLQFLFEYFSETQRNKGNFPGRFSGRQFSNSRSEMNVSTLELGDSALYLCASSPGLPGQGFYEQYFGPGTRLTVT.